This is a list of T cell receptor beta chains from one sample in a study of blood T cells in healthy people across ages. One entry per CDR3 protein, called by TCRdb with MiXCR from the 5' RACE reads. The sample contains 1.2 million to 1.5 million distinct CDR3 sequences, approximately 38% of which appear only once. Sequencing used blood. The receptors come from a woman younger than 35 in good health. The CDR3 runs from the conserved cysteine through the conserved F or W. D genes are given only for firm matches.

J | D | V | CDR3
TRBJ2-1 | - | TRBV7-2 | CASSLNRILYNEQFF
TRBJ1-1 | - | TRBV10-3 | CAISEVNTEPFF
TRBJ2-5 | - | TRBV19 | CASSTGATQYF
TRBJ1-1 | - | TRBV20-1 | CSANYDGVPYRMKGGTEAFF
TRBJ1-2 | - | TRBV7-9 | CASSLDSRQGGYTF
TRBJ1-6 | - | TRBV10-3 | CASTGAENSPLHF
TRBJ2-3 | - | TRBV4-1 | CASSLEPSDTQYF
TRBJ2-3 | - | TRBV5-6 | CASSFSPGTSTDTQYF
TRBJ2-5 | - | TRBV20-1 | CSAIGLGKETQYF
TRBJ2-1 | - | TRBV19 | CASSVTLAESSYNEQFF
TRBJ2-1 | TRBD2 | TRBV6-5 | CACSTTGTSGYNEQFF
TRBJ2-5 | TRBD1 | TRBV24-1 | CATQTGVEETQYF
TRBJ2-2 | TRBD2 | TRBV14 | CASSHLSGIASGELFF
TRBJ2-1 | TRBD2 | TRBV5-1 | CASSLSTAGGHNEQFF
TRBJ2-5 | TRBD2 | TRBV20-1 | CSARAPTSGYIGNEQYF
TRBJ2-5 | TRBD1 | TRBV5-1 | CASSKPGQGASSTKEYF
TRBJ2-3 | - | TRBV28 | CASSLSGRYSTDTQYF
TRBJ1-1 | - | TRBV9 | CASNVVENTEAFF
TRBJ2-7 | TRBD1 | TRBV7-9 | CASSLEGGGQVLYEQYF